The clone carrying this TCR beta chain was observed at least ten times. One entry per CDR3 protein results from TCRdb running MiXCR on the RT-PCR reads. The repertoire holds more than 550,000 distinct CDR3 sequences, with approximately 14% as singletons. This CDR3 has 14 amino acids. After removal of 4 bases from V and 3 bases from J, the junction contained 5 bases not matched to a gene. The germline V gene has CDR1 SGHTA and CDR2 FQGNSA. Sequencing was done on a sample of memory CD4+ T cells from blood. The gene calls are TRBV7-2 and TRBJ1-2, with TRBD1 matching 7 bases. This receptor was identified in a female donor in good health, serving as a healthy control. CDR3 sequence: CASSSTGSHYGYTF. CDR3 DNA sequence: TGTGCCAGCAGCTCGACAGGGTCACACTATGGCTACACCTTC. The complete variable domain, with remaining parts taken from reference TRBV7-2 and TRBJ1-2, reads GAGVSQSPSNKVTEKGKDVELRCDPISGHTALYWYRQSLGQGLEFLIYFQGNSAPDKSGLPSDRFSAERTGGSVSTLTIQRTQQEDSAVYLCASSSTGSHYGYTFGSGTRLTVV.